This T cell receptor (beta chain) was retrieved from a study of T-cell reconstitution after alpha-beta-depleted transplantation in children (dated by TCRdb to about 2016). About the study as a whole: Using TCR repertoire profiling, the study followed T-cell immune reconstitution in a quantitative way in children after TCRalphabeta/CD19-depleted allogeneic hematopoietic cell transplantation.

As regards this clonotype: Its antigen is currently not known. No clone much larger than this one lies a single base away; base qualities are absent.

The CDR3 has 16 amino acids, counting the end cysteine and phenylalanine. The entry retains the CDR3 DNA only, 48 bases that are in frame from base 1. The germline ends are 15 bases apart after V is trimmed by 2 bases and J by 1 base. From the germline V gene, CDR1 is KGHSH and CDR2 is LQKENI. The library was generated by PCR. Sequencing instrument: Illumina HiSeq 2500. TCR library preparation used molecular barcoding, with unique molecular identifiers applied to normalize quantification of the TCRbeta repertoire. TCRdb reprocessing: public reads trimmed at Q25 with fastp, clones called with MiXCR, in-frame beta chains kept. Every entry covers one CDR3 protein and lists the most common genes and DNA from its rows. The sample has some 590,000 distinct CDR3 sequences on record, about 10% of them singletons. The biggest ten clones account for less than 5% of the sample.

The sequence derives from a human donor who donated a stem cell graft to a child with acute myeloid leukemia. This chain is built from TRBV18 and TRBJ2-7; tentative D gene TRBD1, with 6 bases matching. The sample was PBMCs from the stem cell graft donor, taken from the stem cell graft. The DNA sequence is given as TGTGCCAGCTCACCAAGACAGGCAAGCGGATCCTACGAGCAGTACTTC. Translated, it reads CASSPRQASGSYEQYF.